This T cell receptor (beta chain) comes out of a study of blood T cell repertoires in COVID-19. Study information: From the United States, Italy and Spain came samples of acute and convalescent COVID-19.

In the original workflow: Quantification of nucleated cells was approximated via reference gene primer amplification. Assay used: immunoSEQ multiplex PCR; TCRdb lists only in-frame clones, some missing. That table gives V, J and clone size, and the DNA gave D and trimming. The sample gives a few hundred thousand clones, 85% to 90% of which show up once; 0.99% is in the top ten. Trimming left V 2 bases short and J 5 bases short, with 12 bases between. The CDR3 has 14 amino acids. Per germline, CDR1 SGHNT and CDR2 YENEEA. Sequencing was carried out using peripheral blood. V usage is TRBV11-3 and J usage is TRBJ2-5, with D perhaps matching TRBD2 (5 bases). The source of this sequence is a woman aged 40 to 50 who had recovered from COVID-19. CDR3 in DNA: TGTGCCAGCAGCTTAAGGGTCCCGGGGGAGACCCAGTACTTC. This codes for CASSLRVPGETQYF.